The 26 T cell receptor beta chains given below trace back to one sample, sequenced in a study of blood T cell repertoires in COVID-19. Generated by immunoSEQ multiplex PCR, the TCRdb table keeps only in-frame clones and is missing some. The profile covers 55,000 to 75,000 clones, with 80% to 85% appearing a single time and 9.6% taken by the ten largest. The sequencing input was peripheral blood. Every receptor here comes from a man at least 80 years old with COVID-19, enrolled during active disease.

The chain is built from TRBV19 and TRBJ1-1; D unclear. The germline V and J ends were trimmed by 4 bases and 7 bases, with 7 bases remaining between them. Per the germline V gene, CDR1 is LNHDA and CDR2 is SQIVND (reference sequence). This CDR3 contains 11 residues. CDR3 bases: TGTGCCAGTAGTACCTACAGTGAAGCTTTCTTT. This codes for CASSTYSEAFF.

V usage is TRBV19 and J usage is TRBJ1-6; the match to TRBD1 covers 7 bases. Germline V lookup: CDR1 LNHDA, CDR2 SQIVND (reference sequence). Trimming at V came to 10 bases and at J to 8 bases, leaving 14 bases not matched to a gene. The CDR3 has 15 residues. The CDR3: CATRREIRGDSPLHF. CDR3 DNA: TGTGCCACCCGCCGGGAAATCAGGGGGGATTCACCCCTCCACTTT.

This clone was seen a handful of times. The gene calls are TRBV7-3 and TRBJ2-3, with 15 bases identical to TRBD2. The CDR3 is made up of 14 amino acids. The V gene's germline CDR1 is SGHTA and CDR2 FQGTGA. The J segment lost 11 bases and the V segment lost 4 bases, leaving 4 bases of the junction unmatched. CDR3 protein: CASSSGLAGGKQYF. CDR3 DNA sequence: TGTGCCAGCAGCTCCGGACTAGCGGGGGGGAAGCAGTATTTT.

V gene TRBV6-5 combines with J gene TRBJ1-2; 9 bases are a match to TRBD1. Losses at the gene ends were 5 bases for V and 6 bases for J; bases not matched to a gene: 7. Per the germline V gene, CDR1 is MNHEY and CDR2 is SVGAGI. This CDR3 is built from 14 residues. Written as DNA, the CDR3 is TGTGCCAGCAGTCACAGGGGGCAGGGGGATGGCTACACCTTC. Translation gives CASSHRGQGDGYTF.

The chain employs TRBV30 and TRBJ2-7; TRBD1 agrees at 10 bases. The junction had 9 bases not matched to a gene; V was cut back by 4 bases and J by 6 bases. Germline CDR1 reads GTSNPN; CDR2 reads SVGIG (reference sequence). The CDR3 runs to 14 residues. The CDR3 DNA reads TGTGCCTGGACCTCCCTCCGGACAGGGGGCGAGCAGTACTTC. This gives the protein CAWTSLRTGGEQYF.

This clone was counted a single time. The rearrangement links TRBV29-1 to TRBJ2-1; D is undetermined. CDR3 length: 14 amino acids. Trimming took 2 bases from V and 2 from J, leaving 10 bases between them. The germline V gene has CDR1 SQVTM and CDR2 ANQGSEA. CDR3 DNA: TGCAGCGTTGAATCGGAAAGCGCCTACAATGAGCAGTTCTTC. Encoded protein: CSVESESAYNEQFF.

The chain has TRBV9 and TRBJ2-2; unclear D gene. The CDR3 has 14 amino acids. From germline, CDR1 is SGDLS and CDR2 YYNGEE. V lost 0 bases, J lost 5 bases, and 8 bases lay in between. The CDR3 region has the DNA TGTGCCAGCAGCGTAGCGCACCGGACCGGGGAGCTGTTTTTT. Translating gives CASSVAHRTGELFF.

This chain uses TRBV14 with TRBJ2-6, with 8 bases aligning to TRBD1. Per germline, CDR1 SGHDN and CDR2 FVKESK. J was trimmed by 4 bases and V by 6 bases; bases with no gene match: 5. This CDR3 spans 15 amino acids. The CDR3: CASSQGALGANVLTF. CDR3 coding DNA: TGTGCCAGCAGTCAGGGGGCGCTCGGGGCCAACGTCCTGACTTTC.

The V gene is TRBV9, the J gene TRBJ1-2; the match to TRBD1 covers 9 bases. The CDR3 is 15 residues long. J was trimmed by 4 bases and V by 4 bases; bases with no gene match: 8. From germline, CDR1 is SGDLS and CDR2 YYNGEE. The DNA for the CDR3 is TGTGCCAGCAGCCCCCGACAGGGGGTTACCTATGGCTACACCTTC. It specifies CASSPRQGVTYGYTF.

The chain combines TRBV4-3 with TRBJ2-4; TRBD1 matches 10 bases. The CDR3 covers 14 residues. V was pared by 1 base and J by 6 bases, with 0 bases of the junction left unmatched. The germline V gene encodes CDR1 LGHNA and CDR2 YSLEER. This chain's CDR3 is CASSQGTGGNIQYF. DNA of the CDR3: TGCGCCAGCAGCCAAGGGACAGGGGGAAACATTCAGTACTTC.

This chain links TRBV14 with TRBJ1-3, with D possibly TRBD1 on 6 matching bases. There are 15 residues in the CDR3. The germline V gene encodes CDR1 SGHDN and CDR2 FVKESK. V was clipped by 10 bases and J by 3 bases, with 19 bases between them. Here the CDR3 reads CATTGRGNFGNTIYF. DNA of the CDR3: TGTGCCACCACAGGGAGGGGAAACTTTGGAAACACCATATATTTT.

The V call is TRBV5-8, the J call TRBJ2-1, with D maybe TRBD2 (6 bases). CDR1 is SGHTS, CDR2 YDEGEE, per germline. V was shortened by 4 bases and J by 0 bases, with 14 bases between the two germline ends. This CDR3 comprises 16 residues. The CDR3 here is CASSPLALSSYNEQFF. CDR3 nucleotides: TGTGCCAGCAGCCCCCTAGCGCTGAGCTCCTACAATGAGCAGTTCTTC.

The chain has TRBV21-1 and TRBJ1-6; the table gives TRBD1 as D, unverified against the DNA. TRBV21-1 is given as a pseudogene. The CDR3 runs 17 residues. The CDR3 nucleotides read TGTGCCAGCAGCCCCGGACGTCGACAGGGGGGGAATTCACCCCTCCACTTT. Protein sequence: CASSPGRRQGGNSPLHF.

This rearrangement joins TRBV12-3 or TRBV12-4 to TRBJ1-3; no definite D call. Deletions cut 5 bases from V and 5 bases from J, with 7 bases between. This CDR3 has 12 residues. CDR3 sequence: CASSDLRNTIYF. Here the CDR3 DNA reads TGTGCCAGCAGTGACTTGAGAAACACCATATATTTT.

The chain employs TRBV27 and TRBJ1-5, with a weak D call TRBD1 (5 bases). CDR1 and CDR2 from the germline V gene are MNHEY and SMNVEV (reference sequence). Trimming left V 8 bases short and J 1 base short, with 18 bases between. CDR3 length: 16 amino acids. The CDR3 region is CASGLAGRLSNQPQHF. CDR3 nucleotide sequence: TGTGCCAGCGGACTGGCGGGACGGCTGAGCAATCAGCCCCAGCATTTT.

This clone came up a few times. For the CDR3, the DNA is TGTGCCAGCAGCTCGAAACCGGGGGTCTTTGGGGCCCAGTACTTC. It encodes CASSSKPGVFGAQYF. The genes are TRBV7-3 and TRBJ2-5, with D perhaps matching TRBD2 (6 bases). Per the germline V gene, CDR1 is SGHTA and CDR2 is FQGTGA. Between the trimmed V and J ends, which lost 4 bases and 9 bases, there was a span of 21 bases. The CDR3 covers 15 residues. Full variable domain (remainder filled in from reference TRBV7-3 and TRBJ2-5): GAGVSQTPSNKVTEKGKYVELRCDPISGHTALYWYRQSLGQGPEFLIYFQGTGAADDSGLPNDRFFAVRPEGSVSTLKIQRTERGDSAVYLCASSSKPGVFGAQYFGPGTRLLVL.

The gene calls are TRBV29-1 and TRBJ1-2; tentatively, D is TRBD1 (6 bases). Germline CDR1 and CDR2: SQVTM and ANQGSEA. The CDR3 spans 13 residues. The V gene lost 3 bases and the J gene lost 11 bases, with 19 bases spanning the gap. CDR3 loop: CSVDWDGQISYTF. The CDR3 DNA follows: TGCAGCGTTGATTGGGACGGACAGATCTCGTACACCTTC.

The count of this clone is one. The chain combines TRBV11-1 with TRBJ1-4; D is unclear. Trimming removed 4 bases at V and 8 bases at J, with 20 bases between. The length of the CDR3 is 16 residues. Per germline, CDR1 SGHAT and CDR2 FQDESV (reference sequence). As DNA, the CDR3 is TGTGCCAGCAGCTCACATGGGTCGGTGGGCCAGGAAAAACTGTTTTTT. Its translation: CASSSHGSVGQEKLFF.

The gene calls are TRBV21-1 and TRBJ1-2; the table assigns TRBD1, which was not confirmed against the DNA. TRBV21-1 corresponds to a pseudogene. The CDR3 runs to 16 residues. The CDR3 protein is CASSKARTGDPYGYTF. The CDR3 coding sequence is TGTGCCAGCAGCAAAGCCCGGACAGGGGATCCCTATGGCTACACCTTC.

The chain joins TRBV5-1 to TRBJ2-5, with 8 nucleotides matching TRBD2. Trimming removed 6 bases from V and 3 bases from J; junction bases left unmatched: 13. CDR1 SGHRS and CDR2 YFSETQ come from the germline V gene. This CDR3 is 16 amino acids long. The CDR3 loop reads CASKLRAGGGEETQYF. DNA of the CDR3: TGCGCCAGCAAGCTAAGGGCGGGAGGAGGGGAAGAGACCCAGTACTTC.

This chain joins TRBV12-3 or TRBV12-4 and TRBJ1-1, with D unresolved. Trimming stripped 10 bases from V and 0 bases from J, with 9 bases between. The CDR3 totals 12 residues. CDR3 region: CATTPVNTEAFF. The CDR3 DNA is TGTGCCACCACGCCGGTGAACACTGAAGCTTTCTTT.

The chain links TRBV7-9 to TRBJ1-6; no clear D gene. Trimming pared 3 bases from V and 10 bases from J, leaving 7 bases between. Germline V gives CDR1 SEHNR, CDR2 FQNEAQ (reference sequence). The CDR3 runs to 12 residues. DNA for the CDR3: TGTGCCAGCAGCTTCCCGGGATCACCCCTCCACTTT. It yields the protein CASSFPGSPLHF. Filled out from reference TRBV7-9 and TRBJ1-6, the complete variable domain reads DTGVSQNPRHKITKRGQNVTFRCDPISEHNRLYWYRQTLGQGPEFLTYFQNEAQLEKSRLLSDRFSAERPKGSFSTLEIQRTEQGDSAMYLCASSFPGSPLHFGNGTRLTVT.

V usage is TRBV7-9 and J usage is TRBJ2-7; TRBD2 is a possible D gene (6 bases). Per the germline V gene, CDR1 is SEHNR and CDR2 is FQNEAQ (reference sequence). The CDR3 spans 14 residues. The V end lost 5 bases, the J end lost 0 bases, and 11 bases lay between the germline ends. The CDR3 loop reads CASSLTGGSYEQYV. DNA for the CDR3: TGTGCCAGCAGCCTCACCGGGGGCTCCTACGAGCAGTACGTC.

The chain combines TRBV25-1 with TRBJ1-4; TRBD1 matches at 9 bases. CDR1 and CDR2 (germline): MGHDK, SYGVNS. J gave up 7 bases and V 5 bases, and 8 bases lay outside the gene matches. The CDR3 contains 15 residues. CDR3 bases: TGTGCCAGCAGTATATACAGGGGGCGCCTTGAAAAACTGTTTTTT. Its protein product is CASSIYRGRLEKLFF. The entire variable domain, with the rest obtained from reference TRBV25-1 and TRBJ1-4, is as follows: EADIYQTPRYLVIGTGKKITLECSQTMGHDKMYWYQQDPGMELHLIHYSYGVNSTEKGDLSSESTVSRIRTEHFPLTLESARPSHTSQYLCASSIYRGRLEKLFFGSGTQLSVL.

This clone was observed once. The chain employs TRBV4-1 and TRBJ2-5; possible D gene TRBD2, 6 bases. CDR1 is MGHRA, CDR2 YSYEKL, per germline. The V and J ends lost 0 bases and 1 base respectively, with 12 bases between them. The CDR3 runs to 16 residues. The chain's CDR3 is CASSQDYVGGQETQYF. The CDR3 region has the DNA TGCGCCAGCAGCCAAGATTATGTGGGGGGCCAAGAGACCCAGTACTTC.

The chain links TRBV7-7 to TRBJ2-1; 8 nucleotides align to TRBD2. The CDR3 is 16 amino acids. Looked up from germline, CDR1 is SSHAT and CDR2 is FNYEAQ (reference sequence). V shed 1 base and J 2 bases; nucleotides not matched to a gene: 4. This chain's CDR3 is CASSLGIAGTYNEQFF. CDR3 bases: TGTGCCAGCAGCTTAGGAATAGCGGGAACCTACAATGAGCAGTTCTTC. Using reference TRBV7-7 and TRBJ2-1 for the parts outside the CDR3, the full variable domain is GAGVSQSPRYKVTKRGQDVTLRCDPISSHATLYWYQQALGQGPEFLTYFNYEAQPDKSGLPSDRFSAERPEGSISTLTIQRTEQRDSAMYRCASSLGIAGTYNEQFFGPGTRLTVL.